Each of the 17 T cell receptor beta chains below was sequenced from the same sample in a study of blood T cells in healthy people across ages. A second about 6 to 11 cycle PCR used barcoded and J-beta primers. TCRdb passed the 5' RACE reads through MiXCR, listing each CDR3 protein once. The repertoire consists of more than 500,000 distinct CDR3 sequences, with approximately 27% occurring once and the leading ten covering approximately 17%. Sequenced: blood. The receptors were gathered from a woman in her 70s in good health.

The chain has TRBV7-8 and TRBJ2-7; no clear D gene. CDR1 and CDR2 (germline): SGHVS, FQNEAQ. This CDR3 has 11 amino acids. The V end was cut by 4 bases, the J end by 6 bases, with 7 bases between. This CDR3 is CASSSHLEQYF. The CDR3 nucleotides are TGTGCCAGCAGCTCCCATCTCGAGCAGTACTTC.

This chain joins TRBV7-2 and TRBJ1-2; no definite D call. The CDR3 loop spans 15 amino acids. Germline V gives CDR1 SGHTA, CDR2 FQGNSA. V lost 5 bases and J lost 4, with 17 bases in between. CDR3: CASSPAPEHLYGYTF. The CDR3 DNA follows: TGTGCCAGCAGCCCCGCCCCAGAACACCTCTATGGCTACACCTTC.

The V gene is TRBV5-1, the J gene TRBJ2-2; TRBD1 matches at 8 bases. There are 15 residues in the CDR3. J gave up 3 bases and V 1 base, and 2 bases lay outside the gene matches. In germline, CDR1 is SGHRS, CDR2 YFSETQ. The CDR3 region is CASSLSGGDTGELFF. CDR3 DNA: TGCGCCAGCAGCTTGTCAGGGGGCGACACCGGGGAGCTGTTTTTT.

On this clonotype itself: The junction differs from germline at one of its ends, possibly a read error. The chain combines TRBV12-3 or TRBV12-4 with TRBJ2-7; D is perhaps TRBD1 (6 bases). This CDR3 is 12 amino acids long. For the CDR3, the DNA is TGTGTCAGCAGCCGGGACACGCGCGAGCAGTACTTC. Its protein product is CVSSRDTREQYF.

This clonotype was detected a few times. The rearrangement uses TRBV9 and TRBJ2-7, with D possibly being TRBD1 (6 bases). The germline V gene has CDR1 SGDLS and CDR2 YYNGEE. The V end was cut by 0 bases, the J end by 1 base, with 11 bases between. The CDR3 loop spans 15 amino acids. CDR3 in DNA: TGTGCCAGCAGCGTAGGGGACACGGGGTCCTACGAGCAGTACTTC. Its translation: CASSVGDTGSYEQYF.

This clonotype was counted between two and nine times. CDR3 protein: CASSEQGRLNTEAFF. CDR3 nucleotides: TGTGCCAGCAGTGAACAGGGCAGGCTTAACACTGAAGCTTTCTTT. This sequence joins TRBV12-3 or TRBV12-4 and TRBJ1-1; D is perhaps TRBD1 (6 bases). V was pared by 5 bases and J by 2 bases, with 15 bases between. CDR3 size: 15 residues.

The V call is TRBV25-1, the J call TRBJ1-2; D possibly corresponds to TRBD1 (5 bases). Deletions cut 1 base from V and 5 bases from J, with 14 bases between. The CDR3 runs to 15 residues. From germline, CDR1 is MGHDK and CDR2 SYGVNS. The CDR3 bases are TGTGCCAGCAGTGAATTCCGGGAAGGGGCGTATGGCTACACCTTC. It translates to CASSEFREGAYGYTF.

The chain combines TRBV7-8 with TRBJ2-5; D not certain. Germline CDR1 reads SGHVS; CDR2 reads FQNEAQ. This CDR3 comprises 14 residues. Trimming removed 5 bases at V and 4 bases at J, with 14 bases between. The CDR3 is CASSARSAGETQYF. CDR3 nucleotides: TGTGCCAGCAGCGCCCGGTCGGCCGGAGAGACCCAGTACTTC.

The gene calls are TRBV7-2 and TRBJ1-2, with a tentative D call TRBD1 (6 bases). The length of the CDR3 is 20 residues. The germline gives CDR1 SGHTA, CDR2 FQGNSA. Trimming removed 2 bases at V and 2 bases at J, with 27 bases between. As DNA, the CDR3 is TGTGCCAGCAGCTTAAGTTTAGGAGCGGGGACATACCGCCAGAACTATGGCTACACCTTC. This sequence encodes CASSLSLGAGTYRQNYGYTF.

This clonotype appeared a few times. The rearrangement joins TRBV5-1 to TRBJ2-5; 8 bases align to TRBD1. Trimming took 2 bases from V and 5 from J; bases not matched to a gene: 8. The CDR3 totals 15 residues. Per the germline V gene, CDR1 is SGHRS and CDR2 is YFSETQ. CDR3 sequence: CASSFAAGGRETQYF. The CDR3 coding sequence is TGCGCCAGCAGCTTTGCGGCAGGGGGCAGGGAGACCCAGTACTTC.

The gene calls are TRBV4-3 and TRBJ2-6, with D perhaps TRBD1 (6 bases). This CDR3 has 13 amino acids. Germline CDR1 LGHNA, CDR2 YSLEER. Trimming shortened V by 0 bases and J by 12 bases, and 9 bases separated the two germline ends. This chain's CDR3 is CASSQEQGTVLTF. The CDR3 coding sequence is TGCGCCAGCAGCCAAGAACAGGGAACCGTCCTGACTTTC.

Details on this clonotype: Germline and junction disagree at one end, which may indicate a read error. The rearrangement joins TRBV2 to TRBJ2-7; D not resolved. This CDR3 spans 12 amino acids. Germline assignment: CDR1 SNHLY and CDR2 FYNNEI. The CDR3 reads CASSVRVYERYF. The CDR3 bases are TGTGCCAGCAGTGTTCGCGTGTACGAGCGGTACTTC.

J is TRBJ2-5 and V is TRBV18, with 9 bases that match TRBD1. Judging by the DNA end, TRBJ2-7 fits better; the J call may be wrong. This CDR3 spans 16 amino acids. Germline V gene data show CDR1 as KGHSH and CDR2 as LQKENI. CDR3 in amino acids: CASSPLSGTGIHEQYF. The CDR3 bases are TGTGCCAGCTCACCACTATCCGGGACAGGGATCCACGAGCAGTACTTC.

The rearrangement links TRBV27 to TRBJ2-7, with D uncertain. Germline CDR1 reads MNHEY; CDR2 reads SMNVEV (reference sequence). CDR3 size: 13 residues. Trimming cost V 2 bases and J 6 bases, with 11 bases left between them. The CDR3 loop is CASSLRWESEQYF. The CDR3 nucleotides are TGTGCCAGCAGTTTAAGGTGGGAATCCGAGCAGTACTTC.

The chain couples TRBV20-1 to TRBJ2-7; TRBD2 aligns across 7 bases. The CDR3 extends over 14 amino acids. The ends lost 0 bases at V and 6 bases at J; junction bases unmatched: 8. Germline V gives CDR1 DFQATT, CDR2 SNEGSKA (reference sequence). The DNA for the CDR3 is TGCAGTGCTAGAGATCCCGGACTAGTCGTCGAGCAGTACTTC. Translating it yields CSARDPGLVVEQYF.

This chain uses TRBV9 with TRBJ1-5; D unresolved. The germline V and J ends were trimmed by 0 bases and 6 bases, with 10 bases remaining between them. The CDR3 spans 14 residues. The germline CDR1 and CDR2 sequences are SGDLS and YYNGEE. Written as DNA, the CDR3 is TGTGCCAGCAGCGTAGATCTAACGGGTCAGCCCCAGCATTTT. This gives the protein CASSVDLTGQPQHF.

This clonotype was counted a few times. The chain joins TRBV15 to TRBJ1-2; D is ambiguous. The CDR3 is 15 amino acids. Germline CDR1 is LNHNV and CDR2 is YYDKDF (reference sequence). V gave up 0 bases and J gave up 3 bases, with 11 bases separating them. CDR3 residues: CATSRDLIVDYGYTF. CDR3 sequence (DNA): TGTGCCACCAGCAGAGATTTGATAGTCGACTATGGCTACACCTTC. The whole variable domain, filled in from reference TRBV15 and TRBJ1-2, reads DAMVIQNPRYQVTQFGKPVTLSCSQTLNHNVMYWYQQKSSQAPKLLFHYYDKDFNNEADTPDNFQSRRPNTSFCFLDIRSPGLGDTAMYLCATSRDLIVDYGYTFGSGTRLTVV.